Listed below are T cell receptor beta chains from one sample, sequenced in a study of beta chain features in type 1 diabetes. This table comes from immunoSEQ multiplex PCR, and its TCRdb copy is limited to in-frame clones, with some not included. Of just over 150,000 clones listed, approximately 12% were seen once; the top ten hold about 2.1%. Sample: central memory CD4+ T cells from blood. The receptors shown here come from a man aged 18 to 29 in good health. Both conserved end residues are trimmed from each CDR3. The order of the fields is J gene, V gene, CDR3 protein.

>TRBJ1-1|TRBV14
ASSLDPREAF
>TRBJ2-1|TRBV29-1
SVEDLQRSGEQF
>TRBJ1-1|TRBV28
ASSLRTTEAF
>TRBJ2-7|TRBV28
ASGLGYEQY
>TRBJ2-3|TRBV10-3
AISRGGTATTDTQY
>TRBJ2-6|TRBV11-1
ASSYRVVSGANVLT
>TRBJ2-2|TRBV25-1
ASSERWTGELF
>TRBJ1-3|TRBV4-2
ASSPTTVFSGNTIY
>TRBJ1-2|TRBV10-3
AISDPRGRNYGYT
>TRBJ2-1|TRBV27
ASSRNLGEQF
>TRBJ1-1|TRBV9
ASSGGTGLNTEAF
>TRBJ2-3|TRBV7-9
ASSITGAGTDTQY
>TRBJ2-1|TRBV20-1
SAMGSNEQF
>TRBJ2-7|TRBV7-9
ASRRGSLEEQY
>TRBJ1-1|TRBV19
ASWGRGPAF
>TRBJ2-7|TRBV4-2
ASSQELGSYEQY
>TRBJ2-1|TRBV2
ASSPLSNKNEEQF
>TRBJ2-7|TRBV28
ASSSDRRWQY
>TRBJ2-5|TRBV10-3
AISDRDSRETQY
>TRBJ1-3|TRBV7-2
ASSPERAGNTIY
>TRBJ2-3|TRBV7-7
ASSLGLANTDTQY
>TRBJ1-1|TRBV18
ASSPRGYVNTEAF
>TRBJ1-1|TRBV7-9
ASSLGKTNTEAF
>TRBJ1-2|TRBV18
ASSSGQDYGYT
>TRBJ1-5|TRBV18
ASSPPSGGGQPQH
>TRBJ2-1|TRBV14
ASSQDLGNEQF
>TRBJ2-5|TRBV7-9
ASSLYTSAEYQETQY
>TRBJ2-5|TRBV14
ASSQDRISQY
>TRBJ2-1|TRBV6-1
ASSSRPGTSNEQF
>TRBJ1-4|TRBV7-2
ASSYRVWEKLF